A single sample is the source of the 10 T cell receptor beta chains below, sequenced in a study of vaccination effects on CD4 cells after COVID-19. The method was immunoSEQ multiplex PCR; TCRdb's version includes in-frame clones alone and lacks a portion of them. The sample yields tens of thousands of clones, roughly three quarters seen once. Their specific antigens are unknown. Viral peptide pool expansion of antigen-specific CD4+ T cells preceded sequencing in the ViraFEST assay. Isolating CD4+ T cells followed less than 11 days of culture. SARS-CoV-2 infected the person between March and December 2020, as confirmed by PCR. Sequenced material: CD4+ T cells from PBMCs cultured with SARS-CoV-2 spike peptides, taken before COVID-19 vaccination. All receptors derive from a human donor who had a prior SARS-CoV-2 infection.

This clone was seen only once. J is TRBJ2-5 and V is TRBV7-3; 9 bases map to TRBD1. Trimming cost V 0 bases and J 3 bases; bases outside gene matches: 2. CDR3 length: 15 residues. Germline CDR1 and CDR2: SGHTA and FQGTGA. The CDR3 loop is CASSLTGQGKETQYF. The CDR3 DNA reads TGTGCCAGCAGCTTAACCGGACAGGGGAAAGAGACCCAGTACTTC.

The chain carries TRBV6-2 or TRBV6-3 and TRBJ1-5; the D is unclear. CDR3 length: 18 residues. CDR1 and CDR2 (germline): MNHEY, SVGEGT. V lost 5 bases and J lost 3, with 23 bases in between. The DNA for the CDR3 is TGTGCCAGCAGTATCGATACCTCCGCAGGAGCCCCCAATCAGCCCCAGCATTTT. As protein: CASSIDTSAGAPNQPQHF.

J is TRBJ1-5 and V is TRBV6-6; weak D call: TRBD1 (5 bases). CDR1 MNHNY and CDR2 SVGAGI come from the germline V gene (reference sequence). Trimming left V 10 bases short and J 11 bases short, with 24 bases between. The CDR3 contains 14 residues. The CDR3 spells CATQTGTGYLAQHF. Written as DNA, the CDR3 is TGTGCCACCCAAACCGGGACGGGATATTTGGCCCAGCATTTT.

J is TRBJ1-1 and V is TRBV18, with D perhaps TRBD1 (5 bases). The V end lost 3 bases, the J end lost 2 bases, and 13 bases lay between the germline ends. Germline-derived CDR1 and CDR2 are KGHSH and LQKENI. This CDR3 contains 15 residues. The CDR3 sequence: CASSPLARANTEAFF. CDR3 nucleotides: TGTGCCAGCTCACCCTTGGCCAGGGCCAACACTGAAGCTTTCTTT.

This clone has a handful of counts. V gene TRBV11-3 combines with J gene TRBJ2-7, with 7 bases matching TRBD1. The J segment lost 2 bases and the V segment lost 1 base, leaving 5 bases of the junction unmatched. This CDR3 has 15 residues. Germline-derived CDR1 and CDR2 are SGHNT and YENEEA. The CDR3 loop is CASSLGGTEAYEQYF. CDR3 nucleotide sequence: TGTGCCAGCAGCTTAGGAGGGACAGAAGCCTACGAGCAGTACTTC.

The CDR3 DNA follows: TGTGCCAGCTGTACCTTGGGCGAGGGGCGATTAAATTCACCCCTCCACTTT. Residues: CASCTLGEGRLNSPLHF. The J gene is TRBJ1-6, the V gene TRBV27, with a weak D call TRBD1 (5 bases). The ends were cut back, 8 bases at V and 7 bases at J, with 24 bases in the middle. CDR1 is MNHEY and CDR2 is SMNVEV in the germline V gene (reference sequence). The CDR3 totals 17 residues.

The V gene is TRBV5-5, the J gene TRBJ1-1, with D tentatively TRBD1 (6 bases). The CDR3 loop spans 13 amino acids. Trimming left V 2 bases short and J 4 bases short, with 9 bases between. From germline, CDR1 is SGHKS and CDR2 YYEKEE (reference sequence). CDR3 in amino acids: CASSFGRGTEAFF. For the CDR3, the DNA is TGTGCCAGCAGCTTCGGCAGGGGCACTGAAGCTTTCTTT.

As for this clone: In the same sample, other DNA sequences code for this CDR3. The chain carries TRBV18 and TRBJ1-2; D not resolved. Trimming stripped 0 bases from V and 5 bases from J, with 7 bases between. The germline V gene has CDR1 KGHSH and CDR2 LQKENI. The CDR3 contains 13 residues. CDR3 bases: TGTGCCAGCTCACCACCTTCAGGTTATGGCTACACCTTC. Amino acids: CASSPPSGYGYTF.

The V gene is TRBV2, the J gene TRBJ1-5; no firm D call. This CDR3 has 13 amino acids. V was pared by 3 bases and J by 0 bases, with 3 bases between. CDR1 and CDR2 (germline): SNHLY, FYNNEI. The CDR3 spells CASSDVSNQPQHF. The CDR3 DNA is TGTGCCAGCAGTGATGTTAGCAATCAGCCCCAGCATTTT. The full variable domain, rest sourced from reference TRBV2 and TRBJ1-5, is EPEVTQTPSHQVTQMGQEVILRCVPISNHLYFYWYRQILGQKVEFLVSFYNNEISEKSEIFDDQFSVERPDGSNFTLKIRSTKLEDSAMYFCASSDVSNQPQHFGDGTRLSIL.

The genes are TRBV5-5 and TRBJ1-3; D is undetermined. Germline CDR1 SGHKS, CDR2 YYEKEE (reference sequence). V lost 2 bases to trimming and J lost 0 bases, with 12 bases between them. The CDR3 spans 16 residues. The CDR3 spells CASSLSGKSSGNTIYF. Written as DNA, the CDR3 is TGTGCCAGCAGCTTATCCGGGAAGAGCTCTGGAAACACCATATATTTT.